This T cell receptor beta chain was recorded in a study of blood T cell repertoires in COVID-19. Study context: The study drew acute and convalescent COVID-19 samples from the United States, Italy and Spain. In each case, the material was cDNA or gDNA derived from T cells, B-cell-depleted T cells, or PBMCs.

The length of the CDR3 is 15 residues. V was clipped by 6 bases and J by 3 bases, with 12 bases between them. Germline CDR1 and CDR2: MNHEY and SMNVEV (reference sequence). In the authors' methods: Estimates of nucleated cell counts were drawn from the amplification of reference gene primers. Profiled with immunoSEQ multiplex PCR; TCRdb holds only in-frame clones, not every one. D and trimming were read from the DNA, whereas the V and J calls and clone size are those reported in that table. The repertoire includes approximately 140,000 clones, 70% to 80% of them detected once, and approximately 15% sits in the top ten.

The chain employs TRBV27 and TRBJ2-6; D is undetermined. The origin of this receptor is a man aged 45 to 65 with acute or convalescent COVID-19. The sequencing sample was made of peripheral blood. This CDR3 is CASSRGPDGANVLTF. CDR3 nucleotide sequence: TGTGCCAGCAGCCGAGGCCCAGATGGGGCCAACGTCCTGACTTTC. Full variable domain (outside the CDR3, taken from reference TRBV27 and TRBJ2-6): EAQVTQNPRYLITVTGKKLTVTCSQNMNHEYMSWYRQDPGLGLRQIYYSMNVEVTDKGDVPEGYKVSRKEKRNFPLILESPSPNQTSLYFCASSRGPDGANVLTFGAGSRLTVL.